These T cell receptor beta chains were read from a single sample in a study of CD8 T cells in ankylosing spondylitis. TCRdb processed the 5' RACE reads anew with MiXCR; each CDR3 protein has one entry. The table records around 770,000 distinct CDR3 sequences, approximately 10% of them present only once. Material: blood, either unsorted or a sorted T cell fraction (not recorded which). These receptors all come from a male donor with ankylosing spondylitis. Each CDR3 is given with its conserved first and last residue. The D gene is left open where the match is weak. A clone size is listed for some rows: how often the clone was seen (once, few, many), or a class if it is expanded.

j_call,v_call,d_call,clone_size,cdr3_aa,cdr3_nt
TRBJ1-5,TRBV20-1,NA,NA,CCARDSKREGGRQPQHF,TGCTGTGCTAGAGATTCCAAAAGGGAGGGCGGGCGACAGCCCCAGCATTTT
TRBJ2-1,TRBV29-1,TRBD2,many,CSVLAGRYNEQFF,TGCAGCGTTTTAGCGGGGCGCTACAATGAGCAGTTCTTC
TRBJ1-5,TRBV6-1,NA,NA,CASDLRARMSNQPQHF,TGTGCCAGCGATCTCAGGGCACGGATGAGCAATCAGCCCCAGCATTTT
TRBJ2-7,TRBV7-2,TRBD1,NA,CASSSPDRGGYEQYF,TGTGCCAGCAGCTCACCGGACAGGGGAGGATACGAGCAGTACTTC
TRBJ1-1,TRBV5-1,TRBD1,many,CASGLSGTGDTEAFF,TGCGCCAGCGGATTGTCCGGGACAGGGGACACTGAAGCTTTCTTT
TRBJ1-2,TRBV25-1,NA,many,CASSAQGRVGYTF,TGTGCCAGCAGTGCTCAGGGGCGAGTTGGCTACACCTTC
TRBJ2-3,TRBV20-1,TRBD2,NA,CSATTQLRLAGNTDTQYF,TGCAGTGCTACGACCCAACTCCGACTAGCGGGGAACACAGATACGCAGTATTTT
TRBJ2-7,TRBV2,NA,NA,CASSDAAGTYEQYF,TGTGCCAGCAGTGACGCGGCGGGGACCTACGAGCAGTACTTC
TRBJ2-3,TRBV5-1,NA,few,CASSLATPKDTDTQYF,TGCGCCAGCAGCTTGGCTACCCCCAAGGACACAGATACGCAGTATTTT
TRBJ2-1,TRBV5-1,NA,NA,CASSSTMGRGNNEQFF,TGCGCCAGCAGCTCAACTATGGGGAGAGGGAACAATGAGCAGTTCTTC
TRBJ2-5,TRBV10-3,TRBD2,few,CAISEPPGGGGDQETQYF,TGTGCCATCAGTGAGCCCCCCGGAGGCGGGGGAGACCAAGAGACCCAGTACTTC
TRBJ1-2,TRBV6-5,NA,many,CASRSSGAGYGYTF,TGTGCCAGCAGGTCCTCAGGGGCAGGCTATGGCTACACCTTC
TRBJ2-7,TRBV7-2,TRBD2,many,CASSLRTSRNSYEQYF,TGTGCCAGCAGCTTAAGGACTAGCAGAAACTCCTACGAGCAGTACTTC
TRBJ2-3,TRBV24-1,NA,few,CATSAAGSSDTQYF,TGTGCCACCAGTGCGGCGGGATCCTCAGATACGCAGTATTTT
TRBJ1-4,TRBV28,NA,few,CASTLWGNEKLFF,TGTGCCAGCACCTTGTGGGGGAATGAAAAACTGTTTTTT
TRBJ2-2,TRBV27,NA,NA,CASSSDATNTGELFF,TGTGCCAGCAGTTCGGACGCTACGAACACCGGGGAGCTGTTTTTT
TRBJ2-1,TRBV20-1,TRBD2,NA,CSAPGLAGINNEQFF,TGCAGTGCTCCTGGACTAGCGGGCATCAACAATGAGCAGTTCTTC
TRBJ2-7,TRBV20-1,NA,NA,CSARDSGTVTYEQYF,TGCAGTGCTAGAGATAGTGGGACTGTGACCTACGAGCAGTACTTC
TRBJ1-2,TRBV6-2/TRBV6-3,NA,NA,CASSGTRDYGYTF,TGTGCCAGCAGCGGGACACGGGACTATGGCTACACCTTC
TRBJ1-3,TRBV4-3,NA,NA,CASSQDSRGTGNTIYF,TGCGCCAGCAGCCAAGATTCGAGGGGGACTGGAAACACCATATATTTT
TRBJ2-1,TRBV5-1,TRBD2,NA,CASSQAGVRQQFF,TGCGCCAGCAGTCAAGCGGGAGTGCGGCAGCAGTTCTTC
TRBJ2-5,TRBV6-5,NA,many,CASSLLGAQYF,TGTGCCAGCAGCCTACTGGGGGCCCAGTACTTC
TRBJ2-3,TRBV7-8,NA,NA,CASSLRIDQFGTDTQYF,TGTGCCAGCAGCTTACGAATTGACCAGTTCGGCACAGATACGCAGTATTTT
TRBJ2-2,TRBV12-3/TRBV12-4,NA,many,CASRQTNTGELFF,TGTGCCAGCAGACAAACGAACACCGGGGAGCTGTTTTTT
TRBJ2-5,TRBV5-1,NA,few,CASSLIPGSETQYF,TGCGCCAGCAGCTTGATTCCAGGGTCAGAGACCCAGTACTTC
TRBJ2-7,TRBV5-8,NA,NA,CASGGFSYEQYF,TGTGCCAGCGGGGGATTCTCCTACGAGCAGTACTTC
TRBJ2-5,TRBV7-9,TRBD2,NA,CASSFWTREVTQYF,TGTGCCAGCAGCTTCTGGACCCGGGAGGTGACCCAGTACTTC
TRBJ1-5,TRBV7-2,TRBD1,NA,CASRLQGNGQPQHF,TGTGCCAGCAGATTACAGGGGAACGGGCAGCCCCAGCATTTT
TRBJ1-1,TRBV9,NA,few,CASSVVFRTEAFF,TGTGCCAGCAGCGTAGTTTTCCGGACTGAAGCTTTCTTT
TRBJ1-6,TRBV3-1,NA,NA,CASSQAVGSSPLHF,TGTGCCAGCAGCCAAGCTGTGGGTAGTTCACCCCTCCACTTT
TRBJ2-3,TRBV15,TRBD2,NA,CATSREATSGGTDTQYF,TGTGCCACCAGCAGAGAAGCGACTAGCGGGGGCACAGATACGCAGTATTTT
TRBJ1-4,TRBV20-1,NA,NA,CSARRRTGEKLFF,TGCAGTGCTAGAAGGCGCACTGGGGAAAAACTGTTTTTT
TRBJ1-6,TRBV7-2,NA,few,CASSLGTPTQSPLHF,TGTGCCAGCAGCTTGGGGACGCCTACCCAGTCACCCCTCCACTTT
TRBJ2-2,TRBV12-1,NA,NA,CASGTRLPTGELFF,TGTGCCAGCGGCACCAGGCTTCCCACCGGGGAGCTGTTTTTT
TRBJ2-3,TRBV6-1,NA,NA,CASSGGGGTDTQYF,TGTGCCAGCTCCGGCGGAGGGGGGACAGATACGCAGTATTTT
TRBJ2-6,TRBV4-2,NA,NA,CASSQIGQGGTGANVLTF,TGTGCCAGCAGCCAAATAGGGCAGGGAGGCACTGGGGCCAACGTCCTGACTTTC
TRBJ2-3,TRBV6-2/TRBV6-3,NA,few,CASSQGRLVRYF,TGTGCCAGCAGCCAAGGACGCCTAGTGCGGTATTTT
TRBJ1-3,TRBV20-1,NA,few,CSAGKGNTIYF,TGCAGTGCCGGGAAGGGAAACACCATATATTTT
TRBJ1-2,TRBV15,TRBD1,few,CATSRDVGDRAYGYTF,TGTGCCACCAGCAGAGATGTGGGGGACAGGGCTTATGGCTACACCTTC
TRBJ1-1,TRBV7-2,TRBD1,NA,CASSFFRGLNTEAFF,TGTGCCAGCAGCTTTTTCAGGGGGTTGAACACTGAAGCTTTCTTT
TRBJ1-1,TRBV27,NA,few,CASSLLQGSIFF,TGTGCCAGCAGTTTACTTCAGGGTTCTATTTTTTTC